Below, 29 T cell receptor beta chains from the same sample are listed, as sequenced in a study of blood T cells in healthy people across ages. Combining a sample-barcoded 5' primer with a J-beta primer mix, a second PCR ran for about 7 to 11 cycles. In TCRdb, the 5' RACE reads were re-called with MiXCR into one record per CDR3 protein. The repertoire holds some 860,000 distinct CDR3 sequences, with roughly three fifths as singletons. Input material: blood. Every receptor here comes from a man aged 40-55 years in good health.

In regard to this clonotype: An end of the junction differs from the germline gene, which may be a read error. This chain links TRBV7-2 with TRBJ2-3; TRBD1 agrees at 7 bases. The CDR3 has 16 amino acids. CDR1 and CDR2 (germline): SGHTA, FQGNSA. CDR3 loop: CARSLAGTALLDTQYF. The CDR3, as DNA: TGTGCCAGAAGCTTAGCTGGGACAGCTCTCCTAGATACGCAGTATTTT.

The genes are TRBV3-1 and TRBJ2-7; D may be TRBD2 (5 bases). Germline assignment: CDR1 LGHDT and CDR2 YNNKEL (reference sequence). The CDR3 contains 13 residues. V was cut by 1 base and J by 6 bases, with 10 bases left in between. The DNA of the CDR3 is TGTGCCAGCAGCCAAGGGGAGAGCGGCGAGCAGTACTTC. It is translated as CASSQGESGEQYF.

This chain uses TRBV20-1 with TRBJ2-7; 8 bases align to TRBD2. Trimming at V came to 6 bases and at J to 4 bases, leaving 14 bases not matched to a gene. The CDR3 spans 15 residues. Germline lookup yields CDR1 DFQATT and CDR2 SNEGSKA (reference sequence). The CDR3 here is CSAFIREGGGYEQYF. Written as DNA, the CDR3 is TGCAGTGCGTTTATCCGGGAGGGTGGAGGATACGAGCAGTACTTC.

In this sample, this clonotype turned up a few times. The chain uses TRBV5-1 and TRBJ2-1, with 11 bases identical to TRBD2. This CDR3 comprises 15 residues. Germline V gene sequence: CDR1 SGHRS, CDR2 YFSETQ. V shed 5 bases, J shed 7 bases, and the junction held 8 bases outside the gene matches. CDR3 in amino acids: CASSPTSGSGNEQFF. DNA for the CDR3: TGCGCCAGCAGTCCAACTAGCGGGAGTGGAAATGAGCAGTTCTTC.

As for this clonotype: This may come from a read error, since a much larger clone is one base off. The CDR3 sequence: CASSPEAGGLRNEQYF. CDR3 sequence (DNA): TGTGCCAGCAGCCCTGAGGCGGGAGGGCTTCGGAATGAGCAGTACTTC. J is TRBJ2-5 and V is TRBV4-2; 9 bases align to TRBD2. Trimming at V came to 4 bases and at J to 11 bases, leaving 17 bases not matched to a gene. CDR1 is LGHNA, CDR2 YNFKEQ, per germline. This CDR3 spans 16 amino acids.

The rearrangement links TRBV5-1 to TRBJ2-7; 9 bases match TRBD1. With V trimmed by 4 bases and J by 4 bases, 9 bases remained unmatched. The germline V gene has CDR1 SGHRS and CDR2 YFSETQ. This CDR3 spans 15 amino acids. CDR3 sequence: CASSETGTGRYEQYF. DNA of the CDR3: TGCGCCAGCAGCGAAACCGGGACAGGGAGATACGAGCAGTACTTC. The full variable domain, rest sourced from reference TRBV5-1 and TRBJ2-7, is KAGVTQTPRYLIKTRGQQVTLSCSPISGHRSVSWYQQTPGQGLQFLFEYFSETQRNKGNFPGRFSGRQFSNSRSEMNVSTLELGDSALYLCASSETGTGRYEQYFGPGTRLTVT.

CDR3 bases: TGTGCCAGCAGCTTCATGTCTAGTGGCACAGATACGCAGTATTTT. The encoded protein is CASSFMSSGTDTQYF. The chain is built from TRBV2 and TRBJ2-3; D unclear. Germline values: CDR1 SNHLY, CDR2 FYNNEI. This CDR3 region has 15 residues. V lost 6 bases to trimming and J lost 1 base, with 14 bases between them. The full variable domain, with the rest looked up from reference TRBV2 and TRBJ2-3, is EPEVTQTPSHQVTQMGQEVILRCVPISNHLYFYWYRQILGQKVEFLVSFYNNEISEKSEIFDDQFSVERPDGSNFTLKIRSTKLEDSAMYFCASSFMSSGTDTQYFGPGTRLTVL.

This clonotype was picked up one time. At one end the junction does not follow the germline gene, possibly because of a read error. J is TRBJ2-1 and V is TRBV11-3, with TRBD2 identical over 8 bases. Per the germline V gene, CDR1 is SGHNT and CDR2 is YENEEA. This CDR3 has 14 amino acids. Here the CDR3 reads CASRPGLDYDEQFF. The CDR3, as DNA: TGTGCCAGTCGTCCGGGACTAGACTACGATGAGCAGTTCTTC.

This chain connects TRBV6-2 or TRBV6-3 to TRBJ2-7, with 10 bases matching TRBD1. This CDR3 region has 15 residues. CDR1 and CDR2 from the germline V gene are MNHEY and SVGEGT. V shed 7 bases, J shed 4 bases, and the junction held 10 bases outside the gene matches. The CDR3 is CASTQPGTGVYEQYF. The CDR3 bases are TGTGCCAGCACCCAGCCCGGGACAGGGGTATACGAGCAGTACTTC.

This sequence joins TRBV12-3 or TRBV12-4 and TRBJ1-5; D ambiguous. The CDR3 length is 15 residues. V was clipped by 5 bases and J by 5 bases, with 16 bases between them. The CDR3 DNA follows: TGTGCCAGCAGTCCTTCGACGGGCCTTCATCAGCCCCAGCATTTT. Translated, it gives CASSPSTGLHQPQHF.

This clonotype was seen a handful of times. V is TRBV29-1 and J is TRBJ1-2; D unresolved. Trimming left V 1 base short and J 4 bases short, with 13 bases between. This CDR3 contains 14 residues. Germline CDR1 SQVTM, CDR2 ANQGSEA. The CDR3 nucleotides read TGCAGCGTTGAAGGATTTGAGACCACCTATGGCTACACCTTC. It encodes CSVEGFETTYGYTF.

The V call is TRBV27, the J call TRBJ1-1; 7 bases fit TRBD1. CDR1 is MNHEY and CDR2 is SMNVEV in the germline V gene (reference sequence). Trimming at V came to 5 bases and at J to 4 bases, leaving 7 bases not matched to a gene. The CDR3 has 14 amino acids. CDR3 protein: CASSQQGTGTEAFF. The CDR3 coding sequence is TGTGCCAGCAGTCAACAGGGGACGGGCACTGAAGCTTTCTTT.

The chain has TRBV7-9 and TRBJ2-7; no definite D call. Germline V gene sequence: CDR1 SEHNR, CDR2 FQNEAQ (reference sequence). V lost 6 bases and J 11 bases, leaving 11 bases between the germline ends. CDR3 length: 10 residues. The CDR3 region is CASSVSKEYF. The CDR3 DNA reads TGTGCCAGCAGTGTATCTAAGGAGTACTTC. Full variable domain (outside the CDR3, taken from reference TRBV7-9 and TRBJ2-7): DTGVSQNPRHKITKRGQNVTFRCDPISEHNRLYWYRQTLGQGPEFLTYFQNEAQLEKSRLLSDRFSAERPKGSFSTLEIQRTEQGDSAMYLCASSVSKEYFGPGTRLTVT.

This clonotype was observed a handful of times. V is TRBV24-1 and J is TRBJ2-5, with 8 positions matching TRBD1. Germline trimming cut 0 bases from V and 5 bases from J; bases unmatched to any gene: 7. Germline CDR1 is KGHDR and CDR2 is SFDVKD. The CDR3 totals 16 residues. DNA of the CDR3: TGTGCCACCAGTGATTTGGAGACAGGGGACTTGGAGACCCAGTACTTC. It yields the protein CATSDLETGDLETQYF.

This rearrangement joins TRBV7-2 to TRBJ2-3; 12 positions agree with TRBD2. In germline, CDR1 is SGHTA, CDR2 FQGNSA. Trimming at V came to 3 bases and at J to 2 bases, leaving 12 bases not matched to a gene. This CDR3 has 19 residues. CDR3: CASSLLPGLAGSDTDTQYF. In DNA, the CDR3 is TGTGCCAGCAGCTTGCTTCCCGGACTAGCGGGGAGCGACACAGATACGCAGTATTTT.

On this clonotype: The conserved closing phenylalanine or tryptophan is absent in this CDR3, likely reflecting a read error. V and J are TRBV6-1 and TRBJ1-1, with a weak D call TRBD1 (5 bases). CDR1 and CDR2 from the germline V gene are MNHNS and SASEGT. This CDR3 comprises 14 residues. Trimming removed 8 bases at V and 3 bases at J, with 16 bases between. The CDR3 sequence: CASGDPQWDTEAFL. In nucleotides, the CDR3 is TGTGCCAGCGGGGACCCACAGTGGGACACTGAAGCTTTCCTT.

The rearrangement links TRBV29-1 to TRBJ2-1, with 8 bases aligning to TRBD2. CDR3 length: 15 residues. Germline CDR1 SQVTM, CDR2 ANQGSEA. J gave up 4 bases and V 0 bases, and 5 bases lay outside the gene matches. The CDR3 DNA reads TGCAGCGTTGAAGAGCCTCGGGGGGGTTACAATGAGCAGTTCTTC. Protein sequence: CSVEEPRGGYNEQFF.

V usage is TRBV9 and J usage is TRBJ1-6; 7 nucleotides agree with TRBD1. Germline CDR1 and CDR2: SGDLS and YYNGEE. After removal of 0 bases from V and 7 bases from J, the junction contained 7 bases not matched to a gene. The CDR3 is 16 residues long. The CDR3 here is CASSVAGTVGNSPLHF. CDR3 coding DNA: TGTGCCAGCAGCGTAGCTGGGACAGTAGGAAATTCACCCCTCCACTTT.

This rearrangement joins TRBV7-9 to TRBJ2-7, with 8 bases matching TRBD2. The germline V gene has CDR1 SEHNR and CDR2 FQNEAQ (reference sequence). Trimming cost V 7 bases and J 6 bases; bases outside gene matches: 8. This CDR3 comprises 13 residues. CDR3: CASTRLATGEQYF. DNA for the CDR3: TGTGCCAGCACCCGACTAGCGACGGGCGAGCAGTACTTC.

The table lists this clonotype with a few counts. The gene calls are TRBV7-3 and TRBJ2-4; D might be TRBD2 (6 bases). CDR1 is SGHTA, CDR2 FQGTGA, per germline. This CDR3 spans 18 amino acids. Trimming stripped 5 bases from V and 0 bases from J, with 20 bases between. CDR3 in DNA: TGTGCCAGCAGCCGGGACTCCCGGAGTTGGGGAGCCAAAAACATTCAGTACTTC. This codes for CASSRDSRSWGAKNIQYF.

In its sample, this clonotype was seen once. The V gene is TRBV20-1, the J gene TRBJ1-5; no reliable D call. Germline loops: CDR1 DFQATT, CDR2 SNEGSKA (reference sequence). V gave up 0 bases and J gave up 7 bases, with 19 bases separating them. CDR3 size: 16 residues. CDR3 DNA: TGCAGTGCTAGAGATCTCTTCCGGGAGACGGAACAGCCCCAGCATTTT. Translation: CSARDLFRETEQPQHF.

The sample holds a few counts of this clonotype. The chain carries TRBV15 and TRBJ2-5; no firm D call. Between the trimmed V and J ends, which lost 5 bases and 2 bases, there was a span of 9 bases. The CDR3 consists of 13 residues. Germline V CDR1 and CDR2: LNHNV, YYDKDF (reference sequence). As DNA, the CDR3 is TGTGCCACCAGCTACGGGCTTCAAGAGACCCAGTACTTC. Protein sequence: CATSYGLQETQYF.

The DNA for the CDR3 is TGCAGCGCCCACAGGGTCGATGAGCAGTACTTC. Translating gives CSAHRVDEQYF. The chain employs TRBV29-1 and TRBJ2-7; D might be TRBD1 (6 bases). The CDR3 consists of 11 residues. Germline V gene lookup returns CDR1 SQVTM and CDR2 ANQGSEA. V was trimmed by 7 bases and J by 7 bases, leaving 14 bases between them.

V and J are TRBV5-6 and TRBJ1-4; D ambiguous. Germline CDR1 and CDR2: SGHDT and YYEEEE. The CDR3 sequence is 17 residues long. V shed 1 base and J shed 6 bases, with 19 bases lying between them. CDR3 bases: TGTGCCAGCAGCTTGCTAGGCCGAGTAGGTGGGGATGAAAAACTGTTTTTT. Translating it yields CASSLLGRVGGDEKLFF.

The rearrangement joins TRBV5-5 to TRBJ2-5, with D perhaps matching TRBD1 or TRBD2 (7 bases each). The CDR3 has 17 residues. CDR1 is SGHKS and CDR2 is YYEKEE in the germline V gene (reference sequence). With 3 bases removed from V and 5 bases from J, the gap between germline ends came to 23 bases. CDR3 residues: CASSSRGGGLLVETQYF. CDR3 in DNA: TGTGCCAGCAGCTCCAGGGGGGGCGGCCTGCTTGTGGAGACCCAGTACTTC.

This clonotype was counted a few times. The chain combines TRBV10-3 with TRBJ1-1; D gene uncertain. The CDR3 is 16 residues long. Trimming shortened V by 3 bases and J by 4 bases, and 18 bases separated the two germline ends. The germline gives CDR1 ENHRY, CDR2 SYGVKD. The CDR3 sequence: CAISDPPGVSGTEAFF. DNA for the CDR3: TGTGCCATCAGTGACCCACCCGGGGTCTCTGGCACTGAAGCTTTCTTT.

This chain connects TRBV4-1 to TRBJ2-7, with a possible D match to TRBD1 (6 bases). The end of the DNA aligns better with TRBJ2-5, so the J call may be wrong. The CDR3 is made up of 13 amino acids. Germline V gene data show CDR1 as MGHRA and CDR2 as YSYEKL. The DNA for the CDR3 is TGCGCCAGCAGCCAAGTGGGACAACAGACCCAGTACTTC. Its protein is CASSQVGQQTQYF.

This clonotype has more than one count but fewer than ten. The chain couples TRBV7-9 to TRBJ2-7, with D possibly TRBD1 on 6 matching bases. V shed 5 bases and J shed 3 bases, with 17 bases lying between them. Per germline, CDR1 SEHNR and CDR2 FQNEAQ (reference sequence). The CDR3 covers 15 residues. This chain's CDR3 is CASSVNQGLIYEQYF. The CDR3 nucleotides are TGTGCCAGCAGCGTTAATCAGGGGTTGATCTACGAGCAGTACTTC.

The chain recombines TRBV27 with TRBJ1-5; D gene ambiguous. The germline V and J ends were trimmed by 6 bases and 0 bases, with 18 bases remaining between them. In germline, CDR1 is MNHEY, CDR2 SMNVEV (reference sequence). CDR3 length: 17 amino acids. This CDR3 reads CASSEWTDFHSNQPQHF. CDR3 bases: TGTGCCAGCAGCGAGTGGACGGATTTCCATAGCAATCAGCCCCAGCATTTT.